The rows below give T cell receptor beta chains drawn from one sample of a study of T cells in Graves' hyperthyroidism and ophthalmopathy. TCRdb fed the multiplex PCR reads into MiXCR, producing one record per CDR3 protein. The table has fewer than 350,000 distinct CDR3 sequences, roughly 18% seen once. Sequenced input: blood. The origin of the receptors is a woman aged 45-59 years with Graves' hyperthyroidism. Both conserved end residues are part of each CDR3. Each record gives: J gene, clone size, V gene, D gene, CDR3 protein, CDR3 DNA. A D gene is named only where the DNA matches it firmly. Clone size is not always given. Where it is, it says once, few, many or a class for expanded clones.

j_call: TRBJ2-1; clone_size: few; v_call: TRBV25-1; d_call: .; cdr3_aa: CASSVRGTKPYNEQFF; cdr3_nt: TGTGCCAGCAGTGTGCGAGGAACTAAACCCTACAATGAGCAGTTCTTC
j_call: TRBJ1-1; clone_size: .; v_call: TRBV19; d_call: .; cdr3_aa: CASSVGGIDTEAFF; cdr3_nt: TGTGCCAGTAGTGTCGGAGGGATTGACACTGAAGCTTTCTTT
j_call: TRBJ2-7; clone_size: many; v_call: TRBV20-1; d_call: TRBD2; cdr3_aa: CSATPLAGYEQYF; cdr3_nt: TGCAGTGCTACCCCACTAGCGGGCTACGAGCAGTACTTC
j_call: TRBJ2-5; clone_size: few; v_call: TRBV20-1; d_call: .; cdr3_aa: CSARDSHQETQYF; cdr3_nt: TGCAGTGCTCGCGACAGCCACCAAGAGACCCAGTACTTC
j_call: TRBJ2-3; clone_size: many; v_call: TRBV6-1; d_call: TRBD2; cdr3_aa: CASSLAGVSPDTQYF; cdr3_nt: TGTGCCAGCAGTCTAGCGGGAGTATCCCCAGATACGCAGTATTTT
j_call: TRBJ1-6; clone_size: .; v_call: TRBV18; d_call: .; cdr3_aa: CASSLQRNNNSPLHF; cdr3_nt: TGTGCCAGCTCCCTCCAACGGAACAATAATTCACCCCTCCACTTT
j_call: TRBJ1-5; clone_size: few; v_call: TRBV18; d_call: .; cdr3_aa: CASSHTGPDFPSNQPQHF; cdr3_nt: TGTGCCAGCTCACACACCGGGCCGGACTTTCCCAGCAATCAGCCCCAGCATTTT
j_call: TRBJ2-5; clone_size: few; v_call: TRBV2; d_call: .; cdr3_aa: CACIAEGGRETQYF; cdr3_nt: TGTGCCTGCATAGCGGAGGGTGGTCGGGAGACCCAGTACTTC
j_call: TRBJ2-7; clone_size: .; v_call: TRBV7-9; d_call: TRBD2; cdr3_aa: CASSLDGGGSYEQYF; cdr3_nt: TGTGCCAGCAGCTTAGACGGCGGGGGCTCCTACGAGCAGTACTTC
j_call: TRBJ1-1; clone_size: .; v_call: TRBV28; d_call: TRBD1; cdr3_aa: CASSFNPITGVSEAFF; cdr3_nt: TGTGCCAGCAGTTTTAACCCCATAACAGGGGTTTCTGAAGCTTTCTTT
j_call: TRBJ1-5; clone_size: few; v_call: TRBV9; d_call: .; cdr3_aa: CASSVGANQPQHF; cdr3_nt: TGTGCCAGCAGCGTAGGAGCTAATCAGCCCCAGCATTTT
j_call: TRBJ1-4; clone_size: .; v_call: TRBV6-1; d_call: .; cdr3_aa: CASRGDVQKLFF; cdr3_nt: TGTGCCAGCCGGGGCGACGTTCAAAAACTGTTTTTT
j_call: TRBJ1-5; clone_size: .; v_call: TRBV7-6; d_call: TRBD1; cdr3_aa: CASSPRTGSNQPQHF; cdr3_nt: TGTGCCAGCAGCCCCCGGACAGGGAGCAATCAGCCCCAGCATTTT
j_call: TRBJ2-3; clone_size: few; v_call: TRBV12-3/TRBV12-4; d_call: .; cdr3_aa: CASSSPPLDTQYF; cdr3_nt: TGTGCCAGCAGTTCCCCCCCATTAGATACGCAGTATTTT
j_call: TRBJ1-5; clone_size: few; v_call: TRBV29-1; d_call: .; cdr3_aa: CSVAQGPLYSNQPQHF; cdr3_nt: TGCAGCGTTGCCCAGGGGCCACTTTATAGCAATCAGCCCCAGCATTTT
j_call: TRBJ2-5; clone_size: few; v_call: TRBV30; d_call: .; cdr3_aa: CAWQTYRDPPYF; cdr3_nt: TGTGCCTGGCAAACCTACCGGGACCCCCCGTACTTC
j_call: TRBJ1-4; clone_size: few; v_call: TRBV28; d_call: .; cdr3_aa: CASSSQSRQVDSWGDEKLFF; cdr3_nt: TGTGCCAGCAGTTCCCAATCCCGACAGGTTGACTCGTGGGGGGATGAAAAACTGTTTTTT
j_call: TRBJ1-5; clone_size: many; v_call: TRBV29-1; d_call: .; cdr3_aa: CSVVWGNQPQHF; cdr3_nt: TGCAGCGTTGTCTGGGGCAATCAGCCCCAGCATTTT
j_call: TRBJ2-5; clone_size: many; v_call: TRBV11-2; d_call: .; cdr3_aa: CASKGETQYF; cdr3_nt: TGTGCCAGCAAAGGAGAGACCCAGTACTTC
j_call: TRBJ1-2; clone_size: .; v_call: TRBV19; d_call: .; cdr3_aa: CASSPGPRENYGYTF; cdr3_nt: TGTGCCAGTAGTCCCGGCCCGAGGGAAAACTATGGCTACACCTTC
j_call: TRBJ1-1; clone_size: few; v_call: TRBV10-3; d_call: .; cdr3_aa: CAISDNAEPTEAFF; cdr3_nt: TGTGCCATCAGTGATAATGCAGAACCTACTGAAGCTTTCTTT
j_call: TRBJ1-2; clone_size: many; v_call: TRBV2; d_call: .; cdr3_aa: CASRSGGANYGYTF; cdr3_nt: TGTGCCAGCAGATCCGGCGGCGCTAACTATGGCTACACCTTC
j_call: TRBJ2-5; clone_size: .; v_call: TRBV12-3/TRBV12-4; d_call: TRBD1; cdr3_aa: CASSLGTGGGQTQYF; cdr3_nt: TGTGCCAGCAGTTTAGGGACAGGGGGTGGGCAGACCCAGTACTTC
j_call: TRBJ2-1; clone_size: many; v_call: TRBV7-3; d_call: TRBD2; cdr3_aa: CASSISGAPYNEQFF; cdr3_nt: TGTGCCAGCAGCATTAGCGGGGCCCCGTACAATGAGCAGTTCTTC
j_call: TRBJ2-7; clone_size: many; v_call: TRBV9; d_call: .; cdr3_aa: CASSVDPADSSYEQYF; cdr3_nt: TGTGCCAGCAGCGTAGACCCAGCGGATAGCTCCTACGAGCAGTACTTC
j_call: TRBJ2-1; clone_size: .; v_call: TRBV7-2; d_call: .; cdr3_aa: CASSLDAANEQFF; cdr3_nt: TGTGCCAGCAGCTTAGATGCAGCCAATGAGCAGTTCTTC
j_call: TRBJ1-3; clone_size: .; v_call: TRBV10-3; d_call: .; cdr3_aa: CAISESTSGSFSGNTIYF; cdr3_nt: TGTGCCATCAGTGAGTCGACGTCAGGGAGCTTCTCTGGAAACACCATATATTTT
j_call: TRBJ2-7; clone_size: many; v_call: TRBV11-2; d_call: TRBD2; cdr3_aa: CASSQTSAEQYF; cdr3_nt: TGTGCCAGCAGCCAGACTAGCGCCGAGCAGTACTTC
j_call: TRBJ2-1; clone_size: .; v_call: TRBV28; d_call: .; cdr3_aa: CASRVGTNYNEQFF; cdr3_nt: TGTGCCAGCAGAGTAGGGACAAACTACAATGAGCAGTTCTTC
j_call: TRBJ2-3; clone_size: .; v_call: TRBV5-4; d_call: .; cdr3_aa: CASSLEGHSSTDTQYF; cdr3_nt: TGTGCCAGCAGCTTGGAAGGACATTCGAGCACAGATACGCAGTATTTT
j_call: TRBJ1-1; clone_size: many; v_call: TRBV20-1; d_call: TRBD1; cdr3_aa: CSARETGGLAEAFF; cdr3_nt: TGCAGTGCTAGAGAGACAGGGGGCCTCGCTGAAGCTTTCTTT
j_call: TRBJ1-2; clone_size: .; v_call: TRBV11-2; d_call: .; cdr3_aa: CASSSNGSGYTF; cdr3_nt: TGTGCCAGCAGCTCCAACGGGAGTGGCTACACCTTC
j_call: TRBJ2-2; clone_size: few; v_call: TRBV7-6; d_call: .; cdr3_aa: CASSLSGIGELFF; cdr3_nt: TGTGCCAGCAGCTTATCAGGGATCGGGGAGCTGTTTTTT
j_call: TRBJ2-4; clone_size: few; v_call: TRBV20-1; d_call: .; cdr3_aa: CSARDIRGQNIQYF; cdr3_nt: TGCAGTGCTAGAGATATTCGGGGCCAAAACATTCAGTACTTC
j_call: TRBJ2-1; clone_size: .; v_call: TRBV18; d_call: .; cdr3_aa: CATAHKTGEWEYEQFF; cdr3_nt: TGTGCCACCGCACACAAAACGGGGGAATGGGAGTATGAGCAGTTCTTC
j_call: TRBJ2-6; clone_size: few; v_call: TRBV6-9; d_call: TRBD2; cdr3_aa: CASSYGGGRAGANVLTF; cdr3_nt: TGTGCCAGCAGTTACGGGGGGGGACGGGCTGGGGCCAACGTCCTGACTTTC
j_call: TRBJ2-5; clone_size: many; v_call: TRBV2; d_call: TRBD1; cdr3_aa: CASMYGTGGSQETQYF; cdr3_nt: TGTGCCAGCATGTACGGGACAGGGGGCTCTCAAGAGACCCAGTACTTC
j_call: TRBJ2-1; clone_size: many; v_call: TRBV27; d_call: .; cdr3_aa: CASSFLPGLGYNEQFF; cdr3_nt: TGTGCCAGCAGTTTCCTCCCGGGACTTGGCTACAATGAGCAGTTCTTC
j_call: TRBJ1-2; clone_size: many; v_call: TRBV7-9; d_call: .; cdr3_aa: CASSPTETAHGYTF; cdr3_nt: TGTGCCAGCAGTCCGACCGAAACAGCGCATGGCTACACCTTC
j_call: TRBJ2-7; clone_size: few; v_call: TRBV28; d_call: .; cdr3_aa: CASSFSAGIGYEQYF; cdr3_nt: TGTGCCAGCAGTTTCTCGGCAGGGATAGGCTACGAGCAGTACTTC
j_call: TRBJ2-1; clone_size: many; v_call: TRBV30; d_call: .; cdr3_aa: CAWSVGSSYNEQFF; cdr3_nt: TGTGCCTGGAGTGTAGGTAGCTCCTACAATGAGCAGTTCTTC
j_call: TRBJ2-2; clone_size: many; v_call: TRBV11-3; d_call: .; cdr3_aa: CASSSFGTGELFF; cdr3_nt: TGTGCCAGCAGCTCCTTCGGCACCGGGGAGCTGTTTTTT
j_call: TRBJ2-2; clone_size: .; v_call: TRBV29-1; d_call: .; cdr3_aa: CSVVRGDTGELFF; cdr3_nt: TGCAGCGTTGTTCGGGGAGACACCGGGGAGCTGTTTTTT
j_call: TRBJ2-5; clone_size: .; v_call: TRBV10-3; d_call: .; cdr3_aa: CAAGLRPRETQYF; cdr3_nt: TGTGCCGCGGGCCTGCGGCCGCGGGAGACCCAGTACTTC
j_call: TRBJ2-2; clone_size: .; v_call: TRBV7-9; d_call: TRBD1; cdr3_aa: CASSLTGVGTEELFF; cdr3_nt: TGTGCCAGCAGCTTGACAGGGGTTGGCACCGAGGAGCTGTTTTTT
j_call: TRBJ1-1; clone_size: .; v_call: TRBV5-1; d_call: .; cdr3_aa: CAGSFLAGGSTEAFF; cdr3_nt: TGCGCCGGCAGCTTTTTGGCGGGGGGGAGCACTGAAGCTTTCTTT
j_call: TRBJ2-1; clone_size: .; v_call: TRBV9; d_call: .; cdr3_aa: CASSPLIADYNEQFF; cdr3_nt: TGTGCCAGCAGCCCCCTAATAGCGGACTACAATGAGCAGTTCTTC
j_call: TRBJ2-3; clone_size: many; v_call: TRBV28; d_call: .; cdr3_aa: CASSFMGIGTDTQYF; cdr3_nt: TGTGCCAGCAGTTTTATGGGGATAGGCACAGATACGCAGTATTTT
j_call: TRBJ1-6; clone_size: many; v_call: TRBV12-3/TRBV12-4; d_call: .; cdr3_aa: CASSLESGANSPLHF; cdr3_nt: TGTGCCAGCAGTTTAGAGTCAGGGGCGAATTCACCCCTCCACTTT
j_call: TRBJ1-6; clone_size: .; v_call: TRBV7-6; d_call: TRBD1; cdr3_aa: CASSVDRVTPLHF; cdr3_nt: TGTGCCAGCAGCGTCGACAGGGTTACACCCCTCCACTTT
j_call: TRBJ2-3; clone_size: few; v_call: TRBV18; d_call: TRBD1; cdr3_aa: CASSPPTYSTGRFPDTQYF; cdr3_nt: TGTGCCAGCTCACCACCCACGTATTCGACAGGGCGGTTCCCAGATACGCAGTATTTT
j_call: TRBJ1-1; clone_size: few; v_call: TRBV10-3; d_call: .; cdr3_aa: CAISVTGTNTEAFF; cdr3_nt: TGTGCCATCAGCGTGACAGGAACGAACACTGAAGCTTTCTTT
j_call: TRBJ2-5; clone_size: many; v_call: TRBV12-3/TRBV12-4; d_call: .; cdr3_aa: CASSDDRTQETQYF; cdr3_nt: TGTGCCAGTTCAGATGACAGGACGCAAGAGACCCAGTACTTC
j_call: TRBJ2-5; clone_size: few; v_call: TRBV6-1; d_call: .; cdr3_aa: CASSRTIGETQYF; cdr3_nt: TGTGCCAGCAGCCGGACTATCGGGGAGACCCAGTACTTC
j_call: TRBJ2-3; clone_size: many; v_call: TRBV20-1; d_call: TRBD2; cdr3_aa: CSARELAGVDTQYF; cdr3_nt: TGCAGTGCTAGAGAACTAGCGGGAGTAGATACGCAGTATTTT